Each of the 2 T cell receptor beta chains below was sequenced from the same sample in a study of radiation and T cells in renal cell carcinoma. Assay: immunoSEQ multiplex PCR; the TCRdb copy retains only in-frame clones and omits some. The table records approximately 86,000 clones, just under 85% of them present only once. This sample's time point: blood 4 weeks post-SBRT, at nephrectomy. Treatment indicated: 15 Gy SBRT to primary tumor, nephrectomy 4 weeks later. Sequenced material: blood, taken from a patient whose treatment included radiotherapy and nephrectomy. These receptors were taken from a man over 45 with renal cell carcinoma.

The rearrangement joins TRBV5-1 to TRBJ2-2; D unclear. The germline V and J ends were trimmed by 4 bases and 2 bases, with 3 bases remaining between them. Germline CDR1 is SGHRS and CDR2 is YFSETQ. The CDR3 runs to 12 residues. The CDR3 sequence is CASSANTGELFF. DNA of the CDR3: TGCGCCAGCAGCGCTAACACCGGGGAGCTGTTTTTT.

This chain joins TRBV7-2 and TRBJ1-6; D may be TRBD1 (5 bases). Germline lookup yields CDR1 SGHTA and CDR2 FQGNSA. The ends were cut back, 3 bases at V and 7 bases at J, with 10 bases in the middle. The CDR3 loop spans 14 amino acids. CDR3 DNA sequence: TGTGCCAGCAGCTTGCAGGGTAACAATTCACCCCTCCACTTT. It is translated as CASSLQGNNSPLHF.